This T cell receptor beta chain was identified during a study of tumour-infiltrating T cells in Burkitt lymphoma. Sequencing was performed with immunoSEQ multiplex PCR; in TCRdb, only in-frame clones are kept and a portion is missing. The sample includes around 3,900 clones, around 15% of them seen just once. V shed 5 bases and J shed 0 bases, with 10 bases lying between them. The CDR3 covers 14 residues. The germline CDR1 and CDR2 sequences are SEHNR and FQNEAQ (reference sequence). This clone was seen a few times. The clonotype comes from a human donor with Burkitt lymphoma. The V gene is TRBV7-9, the J gene TRBJ1-1, with D perhaps TRBD1 (6 bases). The sequenced material came from tumor tissue. The CDR3 protein is CASSPGQLNTEAFF. Here the CDR3 DNA reads TGTGCCAGCAGCCCGGGACAACTGAACACTGAAGCTTTCTTT. The full variable domain, completed using reference TRBV7-9 and TRBJ1-1, is DTGVSQNPRHKITKRGQNVTFRCDPISEHNRLYWYRQTLGQGPEFLTYFQNEAQLEKSRLLSDRFSAERPKGSFSTLEIQRTEQGDSAMYLCASSPGQLNTEAFFGQGTRLTVV.